The 15 T cell receptor beta chains in this list originate from one sample, sequenced in a study of T cells in Graves' hyperthyroidism and ophthalmopathy. Researchers took RNA transcripts and amplified the TCR beta CDR3 regions from them. With the HTBI primer set, the TCR CDR3 went through a first round of RT-PCR. A single record per CDR3 protein comes from TCRdb applying MiXCR to the multiplex PCR reads. The data show about 420,000 distinct CDR3 sequences, more than 15% seen once. Sequencing was performed on blood. These receptor sequences come from a woman aged 18-29 years with Graves' hyperthyroidism.

The chain joins TRBV6-1 to TRBJ1-5, with a possible D match to TRBD1 (5 bases). The CDR3 runs 15 residues. CDR1 and CDR2 from the germline V gene are MNHNS and SASEGT. V lost 6 bases and J lost 4, with 16 bases in between. The CDR3 here is CASRAGPGGNQPQHF. CDR3 DNA sequence: TGTGCCAGCAGGGCCGGTCCGGGGGGAAATCAGCCCCAGCATTTT.

This chain uses TRBV19 with TRBJ1-5; no clear D. Per germline, CDR1 LNHDA and CDR2 SQIVND (reference sequence). V was shortened by 2 bases and J by 6 bases, with 11 bases between the two germline ends. This CDR3 comprises 14 residues. CDR3 sequence (DNA): TGTGCCAGTAGTATACACGGGCTAGGTCAGCCCCAGCATTTT. It codes for CASSIHGLGQPQHF.

This clonotype has a count of ten or more. This chain's CDR3 is CASSVNGGTEAFF. The CDR3 nucleotides read TGTGCCAGCAGCGTAAACGGGGGAACTGAAGCTTTCTTT. The rearrangement uses TRBV7-3 and TRBJ1-1; a possible D gene is TRBD1 (5 bases). Per germline, CDR1 SGHTA and CDR2 FQGTGA. Trimming shortened V by 5 bases and J by 5 bases, and 12 bases separated the two germline ends. The CDR3 runs to 13 residues. Full variable domain (rest looked up from reference TRBV7-3 and TRBJ1-1): GAGVSQTPSNKVTEKGKYVELRCDPISGHTALYWYRQSLGQGPEFLIYFQGTGAADDSGLPNDRFFAVRPEGSVSTLKIQRTERGDSAVYLCASSVNGGTEAFFGQGTRLTVV.

This clonotype was detected many times. The rearrangement joins TRBV6-1 to TRBJ1-6; tentatively, D is TRBD1 (5 bases). The CDR3 runs to 16 residues. Germline V gene lookup returns CDR1 MNHNS and CDR2 SASEGT. V was trimmed by 6 bases and J by 9 bases, leaving 21 bases between them. The CDR3 reads CASSLQGVGVGSPLHF. In DNA, the CDR3 is TGTGCCAGCAGCCTCCAAGGGGTGGGTGTGGGTTCACCCCTCCACTTT.

This clonotype was seen at least ten times. V is TRBV12-3 or TRBV12-4 and J is TRBJ1-1; D may be TRBD1 (6 bases). Trimming cost V 7 bases and J 4 bases, with 19 bases left between them. This CDR3 region has 15 residues. CDR3 loop: CASKFRVGQTTEAFF. CDR3 in DNA: TGTGCCAGCAAGTTTAGGGTGGGACAAACCACTGAAGCTTTCTTT.

CDR3 in DNA: TGTGCCAGCAGTGATTCAGGGGCAACTAATGAAAAACTGTTTTTT. It is translated as CASSDSGATNEKLFF. This chain connects TRBV25-1 to TRBJ1-4; D might be TRBD1 (6 bases). Germline V lookup: CDR1 MGHDK, CDR2 SYGVNS. V was clipped by 3 bases and J by 0 bases, with 8 bases between them. This CDR3 contains 15 residues.

This chain links TRBV15 with TRBJ1-4; tentative D call: TRBD1 (6 bases). V was clipped by 1 base and J by 8 bases, with 17 bases between them. There are 16 residues in the CDR3. Germline CDR1 reads LNHNV; CDR2 reads YYDKDF (reference sequence). The CDR3 sequence: CATSRVPAGRGEKLFF. The CDR3, as DNA: TGTGCCACCAGCAGAGTTCCCGCCGGGAGGGGGGAAAAACTGTTTTTT.

This clonotype has at least ten counts. The CDR3 is CASRLAGAITDTQYF. The CDR3, as DNA: TGTGCCAGTCGACTAGCGGGCGCGATAACAGATACGCAGTATTTT. The genes are TRBV19 and TRBJ2-3, with 10 bases fitting TRBD2. In germline, CDR1 is LNHDA, CDR2 SQIVND (reference sequence). CDR3 size: 15 residues. Trimming cost V 8 bases and J 3 bases; bases outside gene matches: 8.

A few counts support this clonotype. The chain couples TRBV7-9 to TRBJ2-1, with D unresolved. The CDR3 loop spans 14 amino acids. Germline-derived CDR1 and CDR2 are SEHNR and FQNEAQ (reference sequence). Trimming removed 1 base at V and 3 bases at J, with 7 bases between. The CDR3 reads CASSLVDFYNEQFF. Written as DNA, the CDR3 is TGTGCCAGCAGCTTAGTTGACTTCTACAATGAGCAGTTCTTC.

This clonotype was seen a handful of times. V and J are TRBV27 and TRBJ2-7, with D tentatively TRBD1 or TRBD2 (5 bases each). CDR1 is MNHEY and CDR2 is SMNVEV in the germline V gene (reference sequence). Trimming took off 2 bases at V and 0 bases at J, with 11 bases between the two ends. This CDR3 region has 15 residues. The CDR3 loop is CASSLGTTNSYEQYF. Written as DNA, the CDR3 is TGTGCCAGCAGTTTAGGGACGACGAACTCCTACGAGCAGTACTTC.

This clonotype was recorded a few times. V gene TRBV6-5 combines with J gene TRBJ2-3; unclear D gene. Looked up from germline, CDR1 is MNHEY and CDR2 is SVGAGI. Trimming removed 0 bases from V and 4 bases from J, with 17 bases in between. The CDR3 extends over 17 amino acids. The CDR3 DNA is TGTGCCAGCAGTTACTCGAAAGTTGGTGGAAGGGCAGATACGCAGTATTTT. Its translation: CASSYSKVGGRADTQYF.

In this sample, this clonotype turned up many times. The chain couples TRBV30 to TRBJ1-2, with D possibly matching TRBD1 (6 bases). The CDR3 loop spans 14 amino acids. V dropped 8 bases and J dropped 0 bases, with 16 bases sitting between them. Germline-derived CDR1 and CDR2 are GTSNPN and SVGIG (reference sequence). DNA for the CDR3: TGTGCCCTTTCCCCCGGGACACCTAACTATGGCTACACCTTC. Its protein product is CALSPGTPNYGYTF. The whole variable domain, remainder taken from reference TRBV30 and TRBJ1-2, is SQTIHQWPATLVQPVGSPLSLECTVEGTSNPNLYWYRQAAGRGLQLLFYSVGIGQISSEVPQNLSASRPQDRQFILSSKKLLLSDSGFYLCALSPGTPNYGYTFGSGTRLTVV.

This clonotype was counted at least ten times. This sequence joins TRBV20-1 and TRBJ1-1; D gene ambiguous. CDR1 is DFQATT and CDR2 is SNEGSKA in the germline V gene (reference sequence). The CDR3 consists of 13 residues. V shed 1 base and J shed 4 bases, with 10 bases lying between them. CDR3 coding DNA: TGCAGTGCTAGAGGCGCCATCCCCACTGAAGCTTTCTTT. Its translation is CSARGAIPTEAFF.

This clonotype was observed a few times. This chain links TRBV19 with TRBJ2-3; D gene uncertain. Deletions cut 3 bases from V and 4 bases from J, with 14 bases between. Per the germline V gene, CDR1 is LNHDA and CDR2 is SQIVND (reference sequence). This CDR3 spans 15 amino acids. CDR3 in amino acids: CASSMWVSGADTQYF. Written as DNA, the CDR3 is TGTGCCAGTAGTATGTGGGTGTCAGGCGCAGATACGCAGTATTTT.

The gene calls are TRBV6-1 and TRBJ2-1, with 11 bases lining up with TRBD2. The J segment lost 7 bases and the V segment lost 7 bases, leaving 15 bases of the junction unmatched. This CDR3 is 17 amino acids long. Looked up from germline, CDR1 is MNHNS and CDR2 is SASEGT. In DNA form, the CDR3 reads TGTGCCAGCAATCCCCTCCAGACTAGCGGGACGACGAATGAGCAGTTCTTC. Translation: CASNPLQTSGTTNEQFF.